This T cell receptor (beta chain) was retrieved from a study of identical twins. Each CDR3 protein gets one entry after TCRdb re-called the 5' RACE reads with MiXCR. This repertoire shows more than 400,000 distinct CDR3 sequences, roughly 15% found once; its top ten account for roughly 0.4%. The CDR3 runs 15 residues. Germline CDR1 DFQATT, CDR2 SNEGSKA (reference sequence). V was clipped by 6 bases and J by 0 bases; unmatched bases: 8. These same records also appear under a second study, on yellow fever vaccine responses in identical twins.

Sequenced: CD4+ T cells sorted from blood. J is TRBJ1-5 and V is TRBV20-1; 7 nucleotides match TRBD1. This TCR was recovered from a woman aged 18-35 years in good health. CDR3 DNA: TGCAGTGCCGCGGGACAGACTTATAGCAATCAGCCCCAGCATTTT. Amino acids: CSAAGQTYSNQPQHF.